The 14 T cell receptor beta chains in this list originate from one sample, sequenced in a study of blood T cell repertoires in COVID-19. Produced via immunoSEQ multiplex PCR; TCRdb's table is partial and in-frame only. This table holds 200,000 to 250,000 clones, 70% to 90% found once. The source material was PBMCs or T cells enriched from blood (not recorded which). These receptors originate from a man in his forties who had recovered from COVID-19.

J is TRBJ2-7 and V is TRBV11-2, with D tentatively TRBD1 (6 bases). The germline V gene encodes CDR1 SGHAT and CDR2 FQNNGV. This CDR3 spans 14 amino acids. V was cut by 3 bases and J by 2 bases, with 11 bases left in between. This CDR3 is CASSFRTATYEQYF. The CDR3 DNA follows: TGTGCCAGCAGCTTCAGGACAGCCACCTACGAGCAGTACTTC.

This clone was recorded once. This chain uses TRBV3-1 (or the pseudogene TRBV3-2) with TRBJ2-7, with D tentatively TRBD2 (5 bases). V gave up 4 bases and J gave up 1 base, with 8 bases separating them. Germline-derived CDR1 and CDR2 are LGHDT and YNNKEL (reference sequence). The CDR3 is 13 amino acids. In DNA, the CDR3 is TGTGCCAGCAGCCGGACTCCGTCCTACGAGCAGTACTTC. Translated, it gives CASSRTPSYEQYF.

This clone showed up many times. The genes are TRBV2 and TRBJ2-3; D may be TRBD1 (6 bases). The germline V gene encodes CDR1 SNHLY and CDR2 FYNNEI. CDR3 size: 18 residues. The V gene lost 6 bases and the J gene lost 0 bases, with 22 bases spanning the gap. CDR3 sequence (DNA): TGTGCCAGCAGGGACAGAGAAACAATTGCGACTAGCACAGATACGCAGTATTTT. Its translation: CASRDRETIATSTDTQYF.

V usage is TRBV29-1 and J usage is TRBJ2-1, with TRBD2 identical over 9 bases. The V and J ends lost 6 bases and 4 bases, in that order; junction bases with no gene match: 4. Germline loops: CDR1 SQVTM, CDR2 ANQGSEA. The CDR3 loop spans 13 amino acids. This CDR3 is CSVRLAVYNEQFF. The CDR3 nucleotides read TGCAGCGTAAGACTAGCGGTATACAATGAGCAGTTCTTC.

The chain recombines TRBV4-1 with TRBJ1-5; TRBD1 matches 8 bases. Germline V gene sequence: CDR1 MGHRA, CDR2 YSYEKL. The CDR3 covers 15 residues. Germline trimming cut 3 bases from V and 4 bases from J; bases unmatched to any gene: 5. CDR3 region: CASSQGRQGNQPQHF. In DNA form, the CDR3 reads TGCGCCAGCAGCCAGGGGAGACAGGGGAATCAGCCCCAGCATTTT.

The chain links TRBV7-2 to TRBJ2-7; 11 bases agree with TRBD2. Germline values: CDR1 SGHTA, CDR2 FQGNSA. The CDR3 is 15 amino acids. The ends lost 3 bases at V and 5 bases at J; junction bases unmatched: 6. The chain's CDR3 is CASSFLAGGRHEQYF. CDR3 coding DNA: TGTGCCAGCAGCTTTTTAGCGGGAGGGCGTCACGAGCAGTACTTC.

This sequence joins TRBV11-2 and TRBJ2-7, with D perhaps matching TRBD1 (5 bases). CDR1 SGHAT and CDR2 FQNNGV come from the germline V gene. The CDR3 is 14 amino acids. Trimming stripped 2 bases from V and 1 base from J, with 9 bases between. The CDR3 reads CASSLKDTSYEQYF. In nucleotides, the CDR3 is TGTGCCAGCAGCTTAAAGGACACATCCTACGAGCAGTACTTC.

For the CDR3, the DNA is TGCGCCAGCAGCCAAGATACCCCAAGGGCGGGGGCCATACTTAGCACAGATACGCAGTATTTT. This encodes CASSQDTPRAGAILSTDTQYF. This chain links TRBV4-1 with TRBJ2-3, with D possibly TRBD2 on 7 matching bases. V was shortened by 0 bases and J by 0 bases, with 25 bases between the two germline ends. This CDR3 has 21 residues. From germline, CDR1 is MGHRA and CDR2 YSYEKL.

The chain uses TRBV24-1 and TRBJ2-3, with 10 bases identical to TRBD2. The germline CDR1 and CDR2 sequences are KGHDR and SFDVKD. This CDR3 has 17 amino acids. J gave up 2 bases and V 3 bases, and 7 bases lay outside the gene matches. The CDR3 DNA reads as TGTGCCACCAGTGATACCGGGACTAGCGTGAACACAGATACGCAGTATTTT. It encodes CATSDTGTSVNTDTQYF.

The rearrangement uses TRBV3-1 (or the pseudogene TRBV3-2) and TRBJ1-1; possible D gene TRBD1, 5 bases. V lost 2 bases and J 1 base, leaving 17 bases between the germline ends. The CDR3 loop spans 17 amino acids. CDR1 and CDR2 from the germline V gene are LGHDT and YNNKEL (reference sequence). CDR3 protein: CASSQRRPLGGNTEAFF. The CDR3 DNA is TGTGCCAGCAGCCAACGAAGGCCGCTGGGGGGGAACACTGAAGCTTTCTTT.

The J gene is TRBJ1-2, the V gene TRBV6-5; 7 bases line up with TRBD1. The junction had 3 bases not matched to a gene; V was cut back by 6 bases and J by 2 bases. The CDR3 is 13 amino acids. Germline V gene sequence: CDR1 MNHEY, CDR2 SVGAGI. Here the CDR3 DNA reads TGTGCCAGCAGATCGACAGGGAACTATGGCTACACCTTC. It codes for CASRSTGNYGYTF.

The chain uses TRBV6-2 or TRBV6-3 and TRBJ1-1; D ambiguous. This CDR3 contains 15 residues. Trimming stripped 3 bases from V and 0 bases from J, with 11 bases between. Germline V gene sequence: CDR1 MNHEY, CDR2 SVGEGT. The CDR3 sequence is CASSYGGGLNTEAFF. The CDR3 DNA is TGTGCCAGCAGTTATGGTGGCGGGTTGAACACTGAAGCTTTCTTT.

The V and J genes are TRBV4-2 and TRBJ2-1, with 9 bases identical to TRBD2. The V segment lost 2 bases and the J segment 9 bases; nucleotides outside the gene matches: 5. This CDR3 spans 14 amino acids. From germline, CDR1 is LGHNA and CDR2 YNFKEQ. CDR3 loop: CASSQPRSGSEQFF. DNA for the CDR3: TGTGCCAGCAGCCAACCCCGTAGCGGGAGTGAGCAGTTCTTC.

The sample holds a few counts of this clone. V and J are TRBV20-1 and TRBJ1-1; D not resolved. V gave up 3 bases and J gave up 2 bases, with 13 bases separating them. This CDR3 has 14 residues. Looked up from germline, CDR1 is DFQATT and CDR2 is SNEGSKA (reference sequence). CDR3 bases: TGCAGTGCTAGTCCACGAGCCGATAACACTGAAGCTTTCTTT. Translated: CSASPRADNTEAFF.